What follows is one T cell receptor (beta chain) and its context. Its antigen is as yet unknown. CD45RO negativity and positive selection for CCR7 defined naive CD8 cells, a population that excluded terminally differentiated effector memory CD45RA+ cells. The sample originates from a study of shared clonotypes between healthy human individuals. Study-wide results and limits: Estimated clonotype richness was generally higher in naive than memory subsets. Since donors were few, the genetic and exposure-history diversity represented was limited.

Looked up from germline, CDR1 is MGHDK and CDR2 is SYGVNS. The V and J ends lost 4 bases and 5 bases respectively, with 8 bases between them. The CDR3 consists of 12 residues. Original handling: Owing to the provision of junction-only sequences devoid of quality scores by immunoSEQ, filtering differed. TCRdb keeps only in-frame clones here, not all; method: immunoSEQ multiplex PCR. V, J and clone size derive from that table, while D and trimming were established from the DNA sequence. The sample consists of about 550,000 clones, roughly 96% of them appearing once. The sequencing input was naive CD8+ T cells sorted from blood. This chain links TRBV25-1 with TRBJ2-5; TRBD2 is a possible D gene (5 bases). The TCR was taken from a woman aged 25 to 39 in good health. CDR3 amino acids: CASSGRRETQYF. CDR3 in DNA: TGTGCCAGCAGTGGGAGGAGGGAGACCCAGTACTTC.